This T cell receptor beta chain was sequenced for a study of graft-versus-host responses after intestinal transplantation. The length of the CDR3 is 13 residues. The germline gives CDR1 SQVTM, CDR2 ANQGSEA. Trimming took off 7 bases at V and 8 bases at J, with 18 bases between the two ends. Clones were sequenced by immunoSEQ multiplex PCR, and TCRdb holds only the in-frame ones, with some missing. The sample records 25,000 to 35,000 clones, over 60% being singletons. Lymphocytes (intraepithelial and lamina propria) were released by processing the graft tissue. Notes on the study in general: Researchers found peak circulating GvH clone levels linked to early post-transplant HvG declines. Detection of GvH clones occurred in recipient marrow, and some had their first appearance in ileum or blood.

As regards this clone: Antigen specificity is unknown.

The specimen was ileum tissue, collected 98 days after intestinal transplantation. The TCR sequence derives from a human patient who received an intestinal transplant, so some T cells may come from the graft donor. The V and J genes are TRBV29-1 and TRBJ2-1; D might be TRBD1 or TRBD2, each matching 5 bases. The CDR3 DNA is TGCAGCGGTCGGGGACCTATTGAGGATGAGCAGTTCTTC. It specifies CSGRGPIEDEQFF.